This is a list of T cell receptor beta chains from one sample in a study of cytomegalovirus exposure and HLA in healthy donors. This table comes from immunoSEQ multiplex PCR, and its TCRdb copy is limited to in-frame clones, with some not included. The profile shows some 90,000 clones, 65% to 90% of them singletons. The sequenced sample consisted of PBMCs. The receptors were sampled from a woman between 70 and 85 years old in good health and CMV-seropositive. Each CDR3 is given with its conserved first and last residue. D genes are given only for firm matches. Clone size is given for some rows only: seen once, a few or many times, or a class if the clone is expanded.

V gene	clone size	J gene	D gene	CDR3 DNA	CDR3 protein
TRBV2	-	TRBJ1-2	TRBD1	TGTGCCACAACACCGGGACAGCCAATATTCTACACCTTC	CATTPGQPIFYTF
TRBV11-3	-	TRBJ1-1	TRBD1	TGTGCCAGCAGCCGATTAGGGACAGCGAACACTGAAGCTTTCTTT	CASSRLGTANTEAFF
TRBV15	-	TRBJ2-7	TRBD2	TGTGCCACCAGCAGAGGTAGCGGGAGATACGAGCAGTACTTC	CATSRGSGRYEQYF
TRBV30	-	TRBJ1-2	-	TGTGCCTGGAACACCGCTCCGACAGGAACTAACTATGGCTACACCTTC	CAWNTAPTGTNYGYTF
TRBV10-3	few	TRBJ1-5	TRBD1	TGTGCCATCAGTGAATCGACAGGGGGGAAGAGGAGCAATCAGCCCCAGCATTTT	CAISESTGGKRSNQPQHF
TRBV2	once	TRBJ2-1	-	TGTGCCAGCAGTCCTCGGGGGAAAGGCTCCTACAATGAGCAGTTCTTC	CASSPRGKGSYNEQFF
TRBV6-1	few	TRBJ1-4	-	TGTGCCAGCAGAACGACTGCAACTAATGAAAAACTGTTTTTT	CASRTTATNEKLFF
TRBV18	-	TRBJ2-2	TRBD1	TGTGCCAGCTCATCCCGACAGGGGGTAACCGGGGAGCTGTTTTTT	CASSSRQGVTGELFF
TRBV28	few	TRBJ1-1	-	TGTGCCAGCATAAGAGGAATCACTGAAGCTTTCTTT	CASIRGITEAFF
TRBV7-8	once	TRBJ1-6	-	TGTGCCAGCAGCTTAGAAAGTTGGACAATAATTAATTCACCCCTCCACTTT	CASSLESWTIINSPLHF
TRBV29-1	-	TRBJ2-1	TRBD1	TGCAGCGCCCCGGACAGGGGTCTTAGCTCCTACAATGAGCAGTTCTTC	CSAPDRGLSSYNEQFF
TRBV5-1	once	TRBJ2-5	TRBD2	TGCGCCAGCAGCCTGTTGACTAGCGGACAAGAGACCCAGTACTTC	CASSLLTSGQETQYF
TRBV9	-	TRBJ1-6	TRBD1	TGTGCCAGCAGCGCCGGACAGGGTTTTAGTTCACCCCTCCACTTT	CASSAGQGFSSPLHF
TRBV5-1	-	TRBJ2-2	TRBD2	TGCGCCAGCAGCTCCCTAGCGGGAGCAACCGGGGAGCTGTTTTTT	CASSSLAGATGELFF
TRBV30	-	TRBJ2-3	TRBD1	TGTGCCTGCGACAGGGGTGGTACAGATACGCAGTATTTT	CACDRGGTDTQYF
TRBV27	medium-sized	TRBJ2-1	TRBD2	TGTGCCAGCAGTCACACCGTAGCGGGGGAGCAGTTCTTC	CASSHTVAGEQFF
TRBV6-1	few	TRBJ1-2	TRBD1	TGTGCCAGCAGTGCTGACAGGGGTGGTGGCTACACCTTC	CASSADRGGGYTF
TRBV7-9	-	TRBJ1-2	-	TGTGCCAGCAGCTTTTTTACAGCCCCAAGGGGCTACACCTTC	CASSFFTAPRGYTF
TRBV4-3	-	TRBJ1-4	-	TGCGCCAGCAGCCAGAACGAGGGCGGGAAAGAAAAACTGTTTTTT	CASSQNEGGKEKLFF
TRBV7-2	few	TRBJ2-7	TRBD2	TGTGCCAGCAGCCCCGCTAAGGCTAGCGGTCGGGAGCAGTACTTC	CASSPAKASGREQYF
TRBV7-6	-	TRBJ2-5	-	TGTGCCAGCAGCTTAGCTAACGGGATTCAAGAGACCCAGTACTTC	CASSLANGIQETQYF
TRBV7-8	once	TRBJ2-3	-	TGTGCCAGCAGCTTTTACAGCGGGAGCACAGATACGCAGTATTTT	CASSFYSGSTDTQYF